This entry lists 18 T cell receptor beta chains sequenced from one sample in a study of shared clonotypes between healthy human individuals. TCRdb's table, derived via immunoSEQ multiplex PCR, lists solely in-frame clones and lacks some. Of roughly 650,000 clones listed, around 97% were seen once; the top ten hold 0.045% to 0.06%. The specimen was naive CD4+ T cells sorted from blood. This sample's subset: CD45RA+ positively selected. The receptor source for this set is a woman younger than 45 in good health.

J is TRBJ1-2 and V is TRBV6-6; 7 bases are a match to TRBD1. V lost 0 bases, J lost 4 bases, and 2 bases stayed unmatched. CDR3 size: 14 residues. Germline CDR1 MNHNY, CDR2 SVGAGI (reference sequence). The CDR3 region has the DNA TGTGCCAGCAGTTACTCCGGGACAGCCTATGGCTACACCTTC. Protein product: CASSYSGTAYGYTF.

CDR3 nucleotide sequence: TGTGCCAGCAGCCAGCGGGGGACAGGGGGTGGAAACGAGCAGTACTTC. It codes for CASSQRGTGGGNEQYF. The rearrangement uses TRBV2 and TRBJ2-7, with 11 bases aligning to TRBD1. The CDR3 spans 16 residues. The V segment lost 6 bases and the J segment 5 bases; nucleotides outside the gene matches: 12. Germline V gives CDR1 SNHLY, CDR2 FYNNEI.

This clone was recorded only once. The identical CDR3 is also encoded by other nucleotide sequences in the sample. The V call is TRBV28, the J call TRBJ1-2; D is undetermined. Germline CDR1 MDHEN, CDR2 SYDVKM. CDR3 length: 12 amino acids. V was pared by 2 bases and J by 4 bases, with 5 bases between. The CDR3 nucleotides are TGTGCCAGCAGTTTACAAGCCTATGGCTACACCTTC. Amino acid sequence: CASSLQAYGYTF.

CDR3 sequence: CAWTRDRDHYEQYF. The CDR3 DNA follows: TGTGCCTGGACTCGAGACAGGGATCACTACGAGCAGTACTTC. The V and J genes are TRBV30 and TRBJ2-7, with TRBD1 identical over 7 bases. Trimming cost V 4 bases and J 3 bases; bases outside gene matches: 9. The germline CDR1 and CDR2 sequences are GTSNPN and SVGIG (reference sequence). The CDR3 has 14 residues.

V is TRBV28 and J is TRBJ1-5, with TRBD1 matching over 10 bases. V lost 3 bases and J lost 5; bases outside the gene matches: 7. Germline assignment: CDR1 MDHEN and CDR2 SYDVKM. This CDR3 region has 16 residues. CDR3 amino acids: CASSFRGTGDYQPQHF. Written as DNA, the CDR3 is TGTGCCAGCAGTTTCCGAGGGACAGGGGATTATCAGCCCCAGCATTTT.

The chain combines TRBV7-2 with TRBJ2-7; a possible D gene is TRBD1 (5 bases). The germline V gene encodes CDR1 SGHTA and CDR2 FQGNSA. V was cut by 5 bases and J by 8 bases, with 16 bases left in between. The CDR3 is 13 amino acids. As DNA, the CDR3 is TGTGCCAGCAGCAACGCAGGGTCCCCTCAGCAGTACTTC. Translated: CASSNAGSPQQYF.

This clone occurred once. The chain employs TRBV2 and TRBJ2-7; TRBD1 matches at 7 bases. The germline V gene has CDR1 SNHLY and CDR2 FYNNEI. The junction had 21 bases not matched to a gene; V was cut back by 5 bases and J by 2 bases. The CDR3 is 19 residues long. CDR3 in amino acids: CASSPYQYRGESSAYEQYF. The CDR3, as DNA: TGTGCCAGCAGTCCGTACCAATACAGGGGCGAAAGTTCAGCCTACGAGCAGTACTTC.

The chain couples TRBV28 to TRBJ1-2, with a tentative D call TRBD1 (5 bases). Germline lookup yields CDR1 MDHEN and CDR2 SYDVKM. The CDR3 is made up of 15 amino acids. Trimming took 7 bases from V and 0 from J, leaving 15 bases between them. Here the CDR3 reads CASMPGGETNYGYTF. The CDR3 DNA is TGTGCCAGCATGCCGGGGGGAGAAACTAACTATGGCTACACCTTC.

This chain connects TRBV7-9 to TRBJ2-2; 11 nucleotides align to TRBD2. The CDR3 totals 18 residues. The germline CDR1 and CDR2 sequences are SEHNR and FQNEAQ (reference sequence). V shed 4 bases and J 0 bases; nucleotides not matched to a gene: 7. CDR3 bases: TGTGCCAGCAGCTCCCGGACTAGCGGGTTGACGAACACCGGGGAGCTGTTTTTT. This codes for CASSSRTSGLTNTGELFF. The complete variable domain, with remaining parts taken from reference TRBV7-9 and TRBJ2-2, reads DTGVSQNPRHKITKRGQNVTFRCDPISEHNRLYWYRQTLGQGPEFLTYFQNEAQLEKSRLLSDRFSAERPKGSFSTLEIQRTEQGDSAMYLCASSSRTSGLTNTGELFFGEGSRLTVL.

This CDR3 reads CASTLEAGSTGYTF. The CDR3 DNA is TGTGCCAGCACTTTAGAGGCAGGGTCGACTGGCTACACCTTC. The chain joins TRBV2 to TRBJ1-2, with D possibly matching TRBD1 (5 bases). Germline V gene lookup returns CDR1 SNHLY and CDR2 FYNNEI. The CDR3 length is 14 residues. Trimming pared 7 bases from V and 7 bases from J, leaving 19 bases between.

This clone has a handful of counts. The chain links TRBV30 to TRBJ1-5; 8 bases agree with TRBD1. Germline-derived CDR1 and CDR2 are GTSNPN and SVGIG (reference sequence). This CDR3 spans 13 amino acids. Unmatched junction bases numbered 7, after V lost 7 bases and J lost 5 bases. The CDR3 nucleotides read TGTGCCTACGACAAGACAGGGGATCAGCCCCAGCATTTT. Translated, it gives CAYDKTGDQPQHF.

The CDR3 coding sequence is TGTGCCAGCAGCTTAGACCTAGCGGGATCTTACAATGAGCAGTTCTTC. This encodes CASSLDLAGSYNEQFF. This rearrangement joins TRBV11-2 to TRBJ2-1; 9 nucleotides line up with TRBD2. CDR1 is SGHAT and CDR2 is FQNNGV in the germline V gene. Unmatched junction bases numbered 4, after V lost 0 bases and J lost 4 bases. The CDR3 runs 16 residues.

CDR3 sequence: CASSTGWGNQPQHF. As DNA, the CDR3 is TGTGCCAGCAGTACAGGGTGGGGCAATCAGCCCCAGCATTTT. The J gene is TRBJ1-5, the V gene TRBV28; perhaps TRBD1 as D (6 bases). The CDR3 is made up of 14 amino acids. V lost 5 bases, J lost 2 bases, and 10 bases lay in between. Germline V CDR1 and CDR2: MDHEN, SYDVKM.

V gene TRBV9 combines with J gene TRBJ1-1; 8 bases map to TRBD1. Germline lookup yields CDR1 SGDLS and CDR2 YYNGEE. The CDR3 spans 14 residues. Trimming at V came to 4 bases and at J to 11 bases, leaving 13 bases not matched to a gene. The chain's CDR3 is CASSPLSRDRLAFF. The CDR3, as DNA: TGTGCCAGCAGCCCCTTGTCCCGGGACAGGCTGGCTTTCTTT.

The V gene is TRBV29-1, the J gene TRBJ2-3, with 15 bases lining up with TRBD2. The CDR3 totals 14 residues. In germline, CDR1 is SQVTM, CDR2 ANQGSEA. After removal of 7 bases from V and 5 bases from J, the junction contained 4 bases not matched to a gene. CDR3 in amino acids: CSAKGLAGGDTQYF. The CDR3 bases are TGCAGCGCCAAGGGACTAGCGGGAGGAGATACGCAGTATTTT.

This sequence joins TRBV19 and TRBJ1-2; TRBD1 matches 9 bases. Germline V gene sequence: CDR1 LNHDA, CDR2 SQIVND (reference sequence). J gave up 4 bases and V 7 bases, and 19 bases lay outside the gene matches. This CDR3 spans 18 amino acids. CDR3 nucleotide sequence: TGTGCCAGTACGTCTGTGGGACAGGGTAGGGGAATGGGCTATGGCTACACCTTC. It yields the protein CASTSVGQGRGMGYGYTF.

A single count supports this clone. This rearrangement joins TRBV5-1 to TRBJ2-1; TRBD1 matches at 7 bases. This CDR3 is built from 15 residues. The trim removed 2 bases at V and 4 bases at J, leaving 6 bases unmatched. CDR1 is SGHRS, CDR2 YFSETQ, per germline. Written as DNA, the CDR3 is TGCGCCAGCAGCTTAGGATCAGGGGGTTACAATGAGCAGTTCTTC. This translates into CASSLGSGGYNEQFF.

This chain links TRBV19 with TRBJ1-4, with D uncertain. The ends were cut back, 3 bases at V and 0 bases at J, with 8 bases in the middle. CDR3 size: 15 residues. From germline, CDR1 is LNHDA and CDR2 SQIVND (reference sequence). The CDR3 nucleotides read TGTGCCAGTAGTATTCGACGAGCAACTAATGAAAAACTGTTTTTT. Translation: CASSIRRATNEKLFF.